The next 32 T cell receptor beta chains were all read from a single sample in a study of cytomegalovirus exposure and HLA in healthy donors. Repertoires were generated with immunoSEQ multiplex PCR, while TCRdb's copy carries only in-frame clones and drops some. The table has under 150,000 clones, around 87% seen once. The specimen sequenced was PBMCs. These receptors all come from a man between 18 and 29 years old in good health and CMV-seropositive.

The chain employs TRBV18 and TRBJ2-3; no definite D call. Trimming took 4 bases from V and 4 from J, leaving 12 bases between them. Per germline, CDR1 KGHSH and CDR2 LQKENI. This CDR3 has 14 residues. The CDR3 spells CASSRDFLADTQYF. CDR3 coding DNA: TGTGCCAGCTCACGTGACTTCCTGGCAGATACGCAGTATTTT.

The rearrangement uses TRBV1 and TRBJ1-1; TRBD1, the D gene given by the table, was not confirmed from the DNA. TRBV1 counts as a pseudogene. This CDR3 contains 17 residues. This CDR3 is CTSSQDSVEQVNPEAFF. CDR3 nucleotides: TGCACCAGCAGCCAAGACTCCGTCGAACAGGTGAATCCTGAAGCTTTCTTT.

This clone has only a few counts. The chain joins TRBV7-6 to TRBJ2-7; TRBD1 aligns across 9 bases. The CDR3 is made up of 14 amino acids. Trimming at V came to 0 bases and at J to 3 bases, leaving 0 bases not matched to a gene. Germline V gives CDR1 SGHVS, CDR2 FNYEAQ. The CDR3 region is CASSLAGQGYEQYF. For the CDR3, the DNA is TGTGCCAGCAGCTTAGCGGGACAGGGCTACGAGCAGTACTTC.

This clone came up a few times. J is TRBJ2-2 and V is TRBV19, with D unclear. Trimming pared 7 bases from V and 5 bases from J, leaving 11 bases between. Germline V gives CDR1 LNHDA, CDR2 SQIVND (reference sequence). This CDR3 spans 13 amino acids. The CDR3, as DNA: TGTGCCAGTAACACAGTTCTGACCGGGGAGCTGTTTTTT. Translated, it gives CASNTVLTGELFF.

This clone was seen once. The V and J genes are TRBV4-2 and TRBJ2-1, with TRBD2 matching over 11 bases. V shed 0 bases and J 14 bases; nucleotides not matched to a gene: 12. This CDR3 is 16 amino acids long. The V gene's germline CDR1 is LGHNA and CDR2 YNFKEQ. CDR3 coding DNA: TGTGCCAGCAGCCAAGAAACCCAAGGACTAGCGGGTAATAAGTTCTTC. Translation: CASSQETQGLAGNKFF.

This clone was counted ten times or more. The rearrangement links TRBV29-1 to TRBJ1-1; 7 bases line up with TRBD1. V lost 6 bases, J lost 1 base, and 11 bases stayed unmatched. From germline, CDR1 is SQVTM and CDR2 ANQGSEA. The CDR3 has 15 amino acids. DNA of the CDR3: TGCAGCGTACGGACCCGGGACAGAGAGAACACTGAAGCTTTCTTT. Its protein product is CSVRTRDRENTEAFF.

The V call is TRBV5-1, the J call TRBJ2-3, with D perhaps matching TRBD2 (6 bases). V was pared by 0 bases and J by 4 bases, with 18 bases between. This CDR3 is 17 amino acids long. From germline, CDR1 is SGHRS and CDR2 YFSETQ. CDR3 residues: CASSLGGGSQLSDTQYF. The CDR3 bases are TGCGCCAGCAGCTTGGGTGGGGGGTCCCAGCTTTCAGATACGCAGTATTTT.

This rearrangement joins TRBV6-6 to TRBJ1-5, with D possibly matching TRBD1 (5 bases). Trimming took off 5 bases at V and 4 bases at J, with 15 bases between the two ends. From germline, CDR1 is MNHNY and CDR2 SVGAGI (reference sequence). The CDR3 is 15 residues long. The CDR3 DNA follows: TGTGCCAGCAGTAGCTCGCAGGGTTGGAATCAGCCCCAGCATTTT. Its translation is CASSSSQGWNQPQHF.

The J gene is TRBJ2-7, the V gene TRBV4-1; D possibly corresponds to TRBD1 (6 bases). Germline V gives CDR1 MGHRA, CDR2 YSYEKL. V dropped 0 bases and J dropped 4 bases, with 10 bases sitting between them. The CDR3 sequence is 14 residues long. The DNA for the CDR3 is TGCGCCAGCAGCCAAGATGGCAGGGGTTACGAGCAGTACTTC. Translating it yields CASSQDGRGYEQYF.

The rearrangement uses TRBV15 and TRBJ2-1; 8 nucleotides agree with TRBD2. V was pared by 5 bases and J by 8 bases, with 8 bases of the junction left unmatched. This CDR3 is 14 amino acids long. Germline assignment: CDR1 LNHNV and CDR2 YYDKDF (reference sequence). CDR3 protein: CATSLGLEVDEQFF. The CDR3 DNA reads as TGTGCCACCAGCCTGGGACTAGAAGTCGATGAGCAGTTCTTC.

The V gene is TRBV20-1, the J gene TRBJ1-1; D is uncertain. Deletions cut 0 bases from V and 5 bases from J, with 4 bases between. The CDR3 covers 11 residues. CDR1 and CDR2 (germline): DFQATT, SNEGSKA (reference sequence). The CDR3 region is CSARDRTEAFF. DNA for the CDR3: TGCAGTGCTAGAGATCGTACTGAAGCTTTCTTT.

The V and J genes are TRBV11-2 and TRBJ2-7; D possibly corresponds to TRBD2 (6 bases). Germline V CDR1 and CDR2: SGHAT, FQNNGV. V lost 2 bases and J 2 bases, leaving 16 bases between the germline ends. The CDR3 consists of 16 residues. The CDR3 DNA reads TGTGCCAGCAGCTTAATTGTTGGAGGGCCCACCTACGAGCAGTACTTC. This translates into CASSLIVGGPTYEQYF. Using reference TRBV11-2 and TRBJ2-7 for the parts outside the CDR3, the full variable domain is EAGVAQSPRYKIIEKRQSVAFWCNPISGHATLYWYQQILGQGPKLLIQFQNNGVVDDSQLPKDRFSAERLKGVDSTLKIQPAKLEDSAVYLCASSLIVGGPTYEQYFGPGTRLTVT.

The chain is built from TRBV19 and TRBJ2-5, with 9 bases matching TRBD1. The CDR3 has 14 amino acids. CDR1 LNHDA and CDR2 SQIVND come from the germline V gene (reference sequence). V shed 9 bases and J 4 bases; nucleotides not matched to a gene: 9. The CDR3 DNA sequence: TGTGCCAGCTCGGACAGGGGCGGGTTAGAGACCCAGTACTTC. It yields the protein CASSDRGGLETQYF.

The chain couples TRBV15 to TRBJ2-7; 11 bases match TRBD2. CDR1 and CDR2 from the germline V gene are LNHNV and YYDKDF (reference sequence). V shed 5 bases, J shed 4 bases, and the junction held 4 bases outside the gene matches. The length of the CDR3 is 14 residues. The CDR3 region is CATSLAGGRYEQYF. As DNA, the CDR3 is TGTGCCACCAGCTTAGCGGGAGGGAGGTACGAGCAGTACTTC.

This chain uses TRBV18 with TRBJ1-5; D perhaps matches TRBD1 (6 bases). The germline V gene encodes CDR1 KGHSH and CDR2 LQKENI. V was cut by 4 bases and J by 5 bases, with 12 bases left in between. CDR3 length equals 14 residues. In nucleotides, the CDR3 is TGTGCCAGCTCACTTGACAGGACCTATCAGCCCCAGCATTTT. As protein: CASSLDRTYQPQHF.

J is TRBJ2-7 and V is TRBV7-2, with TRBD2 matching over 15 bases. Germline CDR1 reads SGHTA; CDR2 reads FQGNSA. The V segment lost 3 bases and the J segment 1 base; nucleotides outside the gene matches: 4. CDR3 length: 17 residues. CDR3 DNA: TGTGCCAGCAGCTTGCCGGGACTAGCGGGGGGATCCTACGAGCAGTACTTC. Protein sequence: CASSLPGLAGGSYEQYF.

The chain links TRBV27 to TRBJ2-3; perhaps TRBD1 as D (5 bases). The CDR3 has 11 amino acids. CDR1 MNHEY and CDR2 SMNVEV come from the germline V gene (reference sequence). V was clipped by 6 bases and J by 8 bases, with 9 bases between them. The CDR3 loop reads CASSVRGTQYF. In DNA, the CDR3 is TGTGCCAGCAGCGTAAGGGGTACGCAGTATTTT.

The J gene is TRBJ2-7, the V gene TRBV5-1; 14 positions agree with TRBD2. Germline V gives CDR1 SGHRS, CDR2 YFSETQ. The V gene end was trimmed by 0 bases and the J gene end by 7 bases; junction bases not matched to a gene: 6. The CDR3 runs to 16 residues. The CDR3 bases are TGCGCCAGCAGCTTGGCCCCAGGACTAGCGGGAGGAGAGCAGTACTTC. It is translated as CASSLAPGLAGGEQYF.

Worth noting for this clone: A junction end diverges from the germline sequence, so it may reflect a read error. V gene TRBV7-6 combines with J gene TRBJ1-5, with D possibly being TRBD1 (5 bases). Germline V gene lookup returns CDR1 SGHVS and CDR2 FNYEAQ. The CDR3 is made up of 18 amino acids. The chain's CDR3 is CASSIAQGGVEGNQPQHF. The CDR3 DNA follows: TGTGCCAGCAGCATAGCCCAGGGCGGGGTAGAAGGCAATCAGCCCCAGCATTTT. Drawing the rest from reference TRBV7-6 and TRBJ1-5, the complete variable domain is GAGVSQSPRYKVTKRGQDVALRCDPISGHVSLYWYRQALGQGPEFLTYFNYEAQQDKSGLPNDRFSAERPEGSISTLTIQRTEQRDSAMYRCASSIAQGGVEGNQPQHFGDGTRLSIL.

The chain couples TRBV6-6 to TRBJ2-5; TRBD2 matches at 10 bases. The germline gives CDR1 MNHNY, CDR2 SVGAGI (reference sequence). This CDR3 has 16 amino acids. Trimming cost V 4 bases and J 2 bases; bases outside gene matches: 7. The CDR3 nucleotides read TGTGCCAGCAGTTTGCCTAGCGGGGGCCTACAAGAGACCCAGTACTTC. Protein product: CASSLPSGGLQETQYF.

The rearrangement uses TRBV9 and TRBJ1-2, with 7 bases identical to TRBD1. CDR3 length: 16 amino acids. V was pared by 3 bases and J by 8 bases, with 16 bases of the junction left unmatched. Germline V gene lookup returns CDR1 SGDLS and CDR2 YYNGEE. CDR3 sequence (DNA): TGTGCCAGCAGCGCCCCAATGGAGGGGGCGCGAGGCGGCTACACCTTC. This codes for CASSAPMEGARGGYTF.

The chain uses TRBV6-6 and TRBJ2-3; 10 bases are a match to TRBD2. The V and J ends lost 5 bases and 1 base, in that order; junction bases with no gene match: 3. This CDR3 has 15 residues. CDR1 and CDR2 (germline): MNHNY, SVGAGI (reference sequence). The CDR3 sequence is CASSRGTSGTDTQYF. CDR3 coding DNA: TGTGCCAGCAGTAGGGGGACTAGCGGCACAGATACGCAGTATTTT.

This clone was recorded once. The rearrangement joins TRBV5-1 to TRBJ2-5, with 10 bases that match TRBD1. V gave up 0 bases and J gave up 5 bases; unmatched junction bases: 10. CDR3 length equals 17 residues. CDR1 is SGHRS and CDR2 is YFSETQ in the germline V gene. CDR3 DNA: TGCGCCAGCAGCTTGGCCGGGAAGACAGGGGGCTTTGAGACCCAGTACTTC. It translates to CASSLAGKTGGFETQYF.

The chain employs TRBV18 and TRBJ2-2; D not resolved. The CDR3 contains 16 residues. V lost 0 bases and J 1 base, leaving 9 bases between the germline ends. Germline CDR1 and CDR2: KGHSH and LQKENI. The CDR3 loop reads CASSPPVTMNTGELFF. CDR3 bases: TGTGCCAGCTCACCACCGGTAACAATGAACACCGGGGAGCTGTTTTTT.

CDR3 nucleotides: TGTGCCATCTCCCCCGGGGAGGGGTACGAGCAGTACTTC. This gives the protein CAISPGEGYEQYF. The chain uses TRBV10-3 and TRBJ2-7, with 7 bases that match TRBD2. With V trimmed by 8 bases and J by 4 bases, 8 bases remained unmatched. This CDR3 comprises 13 residues. Germline V lookup: CDR1 ENHRY, CDR2 SYGVKD.

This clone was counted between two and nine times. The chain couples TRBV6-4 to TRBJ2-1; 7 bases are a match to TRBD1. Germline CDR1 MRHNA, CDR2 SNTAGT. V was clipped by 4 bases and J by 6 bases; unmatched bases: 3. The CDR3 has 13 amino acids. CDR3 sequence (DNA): TGTGCCAGCAGTGTCGGGACAGCCAATGAGCAGTTCTTC. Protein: CASSVGTANEQFF.

CDR3 DNA sequence: TGTGCCAGCAGCCCGGCAGGGCTAGCGGGTAATGAGCAGTTCTTC. Protein product: CASSPAGLAGNEQFF. J is TRBJ2-1 and V is TRBV5-4; 8 bases are a match to TRBD2. This CDR3 contains 15 residues. Looked up from germline, CDR1 is SGHNT and CDR2 is YYREEE (reference sequence). V lost 4 bases, J lost 7 bases, and 10 bases stayed unmatched.

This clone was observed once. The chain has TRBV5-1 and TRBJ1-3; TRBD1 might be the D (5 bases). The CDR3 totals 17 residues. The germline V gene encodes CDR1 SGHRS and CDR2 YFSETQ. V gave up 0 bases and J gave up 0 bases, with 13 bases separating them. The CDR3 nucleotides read TGCGCCAGCAGCTTGGGCACAGGAGCCAGCTCTGGAAACACCATATATTTT. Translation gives CASSLGTGASSGNTIYF.

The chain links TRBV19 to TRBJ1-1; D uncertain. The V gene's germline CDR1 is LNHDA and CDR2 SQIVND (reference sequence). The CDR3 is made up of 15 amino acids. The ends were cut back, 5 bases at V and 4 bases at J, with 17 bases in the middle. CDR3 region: CASSFGVGGLTEAFF. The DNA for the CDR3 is TGTGCCAGTAGTTTCGGCGTGGGCGGGCTCACTGAAGCTTTCTTT. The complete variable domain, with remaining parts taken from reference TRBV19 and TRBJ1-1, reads DGGITQSPKYLFRKEGQNVTLSCEQNLNHDAMYWYRQDPGQGLRLIYYSQIVNDFQKGDIAEGYSVSREKKESFPLTVTSAQKNPTAFYLCASSFGVGGLTEAFFGQGTRLTVV.

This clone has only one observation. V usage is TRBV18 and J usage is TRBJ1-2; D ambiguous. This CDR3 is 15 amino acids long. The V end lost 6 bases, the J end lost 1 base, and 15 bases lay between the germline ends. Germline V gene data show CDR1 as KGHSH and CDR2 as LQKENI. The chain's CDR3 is CASSYDLTVNYGYTF. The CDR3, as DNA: TGTGCCAGCTCGTATGACCTCACAGTTAACTATGGCTACACCTTC.

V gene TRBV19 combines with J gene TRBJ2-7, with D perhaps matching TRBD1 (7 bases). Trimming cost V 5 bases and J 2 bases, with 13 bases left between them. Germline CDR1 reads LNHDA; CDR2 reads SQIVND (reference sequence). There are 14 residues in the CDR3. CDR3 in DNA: TGTGCCAGTAGTTTCAGGGGGGCGGCCTACGAGCAGTACTTC. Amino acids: CASSFRGAAYEQYF.

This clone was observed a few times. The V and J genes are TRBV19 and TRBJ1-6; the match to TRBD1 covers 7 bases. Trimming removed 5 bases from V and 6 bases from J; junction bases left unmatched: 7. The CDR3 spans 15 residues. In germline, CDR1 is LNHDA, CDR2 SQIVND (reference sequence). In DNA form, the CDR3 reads TGTGCCAGTAGTGTTCCGGGACAGCTTAATTCACCCCTCCACTTT. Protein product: CASSVPGQLNSPLHF.